One sample yielded the 27 T cell receptor beta chains listed below, sequenced in a study of cytomegalovirus exposure and HLA in healthy donors. The study ran its PCR with 60 Vbeta and 13 Jbeta primers. Sequencing used immunoSEQ multiplex PCR; TCRdb keeps in-frame clones, though not all of them. This sample yields around 200,000 clones, of which about 80% are seen a single time; about 0.6% belongs to the top ten. The sequenced sample consisted of PBMCs. These receptors were taken from a woman aged 35 to 49 in good health and CMV-seronegative.

The genes are TRBV7-6 and TRBJ2-7, with 10 bases lining up with TRBD1. After removal of 3 bases from V and 4 bases from J, the junction contained 3 bases not matched to a gene. Germline-derived CDR1 and CDR2 are SGHVS and FNYEAQ. This CDR3 has 14 amino acids. CDR3: CASSLGTGEYEQYF. CDR3 coding DNA: TGTGCCAGCAGCTTGGGGACAGGGGAATACGAGCAGTACTTC.

This sequence joins TRBV19 and TRBJ1-1; weak D call: TRBD1 (5 bases). The CDR3 extends over 16 amino acids. Germline CDR1 and CDR2: LNHDA and SQIVND (reference sequence). Between the trimmed V and J ends, which lost 2 bases and 1 base, there was a span of 14 bases. As DNA, the CDR3 is TGTGCCAGTAGTATAAAAGCGGGGCAGCAGAACACTGAAGCTTTCTTT. This encodes CASSIKAGQQNTEAFF.

V usage is TRBV15 and J usage is TRBJ1-1, with D tentatively TRBD1 (6 bases). Germline CDR1 and CDR2: LNHNV and YYDKDF (reference sequence). The length of the CDR3 is 14 residues. V was pared by 2 bases and J by 3 bases, with 10 bases between. CDR3 residues: CATSRRGADTEAFF. CDR3 sequence (DNA): TGTGCCACCAGCAGACGGGGGGCAGACACTGAAGCTTTCTTT.

J is TRBJ2-5 and V is TRBV7-6, with D tentatively TRBD1 (7 bases). Germline V lookup: CDR1 SGHVS, CDR2 FNYEAQ. V shed 1 base and J shed 5 bases, with 11 bases lying between them. This CDR3 spans 14 amino acids. In DNA, the CDR3 is TGTGCCAGCAGCTTAGTCAGGGGGGTGGAGACCCAGTACTTC. It codes for CASSLVRGVETQYF.

This clone was seen a few times. V is TRBV2 and J is TRBJ1-1; TRBD1 matches 7 bases. Germline CDR1 and CDR2: SNHLY and FYNNEI. After removal of 5 bases from V and 1 base from J, the junction contained 7 bases not matched to a gene. The CDR3 runs 15 residues. CDR3 loop: CASSPDQGGNTEAFF. The CDR3 region has the DNA TGTGCCAGCAGTCCTGACCAGGGGGGGAACACTGAAGCTTTCTTT.

About this clone: At one end the junction does not follow the germline gene, possibly because of a read error. V gene TRBV7-9 combines with J gene TRBJ1-2; the match to TRBD1 covers 7 bases. Germline lookup yields CDR1 SEHNR and CDR2 FQNEAQ (reference sequence). CDR3 length equals 15 residues. The CDR3 coding sequence is TGTTCCAGCAGCCCACCATGGGCACAGGGGAATGGCTACACCTTC. Protein product: CSSSPPWAQGNGYTF.

This clone was detected once. The chain is built from TRBV25-1 and TRBJ2-7, with a possible D match to TRBD1 (5 bases). This CDR3 has 14 amino acids. Germline CDR1 reads MGHDK; CDR2 reads SYGVNS. With 4 bases removed from V and 4 bases from J, the gap between germline ends came to 14 bases. CDR3 coding DNA: TGTGCCAGCAGTGGATCAGGGTTGGGGTACGAGCAGTACTTC. Translating gives CASSGSGLGYEQYF.

The chain joins TRBV2 to TRBJ2-2; possibly TRBD1 for D (6 bases). Germline-derived CDR1 and CDR2 are SNHLY and FYNNEI. The CDR3 runs to 15 residues. Trimming stripped 7 bases from V and 2 bases from J, with 14 bases between. The CDR3 sequence: CASTPGVVNTGELFF. CDR3 DNA sequence: TGTGCCAGCACCCCAGGGGTAGTAAACACCGGGGAGCTGTTTTTT.

A single count supports this clone. The V and J genes are TRBV5-1 and TRBJ1-2; 7 bases map to TRBD1. After removal of 3 bases from V and 4 bases from J, the junction contained 21 bases not matched to a gene. The germline CDR1 and CDR2 sequences are SGHRS and YFSETQ. The CDR3 is made up of 19 amino acids. For the CDR3, the DNA is TGCGCCAGCAGCTCCAGCCCCCGGACAGGTTTCGATTTCGGCTATGGCTACACCTTC. This translates into CASSSSPRTGFDFGYGYTF.

The CDR3 region is CASSLRQNWNEQYF. The CDR3 DNA reads as TGTGCCAGCAGTTTGAGGCAAAACTGGAACGAGCAGTACTTC. The V gene is TRBV28, the J gene TRBJ2-7; D unclear. Germline V gene lookup returns CDR1 MDHEN and CDR2 SYDVKM. V was pared by 3 bases and J by 5 bases, with 14 bases between. This CDR3 is built from 14 residues.

CDR3 sequence reads: CASSLATGQPYEQYF. In DNA, the CDR3 is TGTGCCAGCAGCTTAGCTACGGGACAGCCCTACGAGCAGTACTTC. V usage is TRBV7-6 and J usage is TRBJ2-7, with 7 bases aligning to TRBD1. V lost 0 bases to trimming and J lost 2 bases; unmatched junction nucleotides: 4. The length of the CDR3 is 15 residues. Germline CDR1 SGHVS, CDR2 FNYEAQ.

Only one count was recorded for this clone. The rearrangement uses TRBV2 and TRBJ2-1, with TRBD1 identical over 7 bases. V shed 2 bases, J shed 3 bases, and the junction held 4 bases outside the gene matches. There are 15 residues in the CDR3. CDR1 and CDR2 (germline): SNHLY, FYNNEI. CDR3 nucleotides: TGTGCCAGCAGTGAATGGACAGGTAGCTACAATGAGCAGTTCTTC. Protein product: CASSEWTGSYNEQFF.

V and J are TRBV5-1 and TRBJ2-5; D is perhaps TRBD2 (6 bases). The germline CDR1 and CDR2 sequences are SGHRS and YFSETQ. V dropped 2 bases and J dropped 12 bases, with 20 bases sitting between them. This CDR3 region has 14 residues. CDR3 residues: CASSLRSGVTVEYF. CDR3 nucleotides: TGCGCCAGCAGCTTAAGATCGGGGGTTACGGTGGAGTACTTC.

The chain couples TRBV7-9 to TRBJ2-5; 8 nucleotides line up with TRBD2. V shed 1 base and J 3 bases; nucleotides not matched to a gene: 1. The CDR3 totals 14 residues. The germline CDR1 and CDR2 sequences are SEHNR and FQNEAQ (reference sequence). The CDR3 nucleotides read TGTGCCAGCAGCTTAGATAGCGGGGAAGAGACCCAGTACTTC. Translating it yields CASSLDSGEETQYF.

This chain links TRBV19 with TRBJ1-5; 7 bases are a match to TRBD1. The CDR3 is made up of 15 amino acids. CDR1 is LNHDA and CDR2 is SQIVND in the germline V gene (reference sequence). Losses at the gene ends were 7 bases for V and 2 bases for J; bases not matched to a gene: 8. CDR3 bases: TGTGCCAGTACCACCACCACAGGGGGCAATCAGCCCCAGCATTTT. Encoded protein: CASTTTTGGNQPQHF.

The chain recombines TRBV9 with TRBJ1-2, with D perhaps matching TRBD1 (5 bases). Trimming pared 0 bases from V and 2 bases from J, leaving 8 bases between. CDR1 is SGDLS, CDR2 YYNGEE, per germline. The CDR3 runs 14 residues. CDR3 DNA sequence: TGTGCCAGCAGCGTAGGGCAGGGAAACTATGGCTACACCTTC. Translated: CASSVGQGNYGYTF.

This chain uses TRBV5-1 with TRBJ1-2; 7 nucleotides agree with TRBD1. Germline values: CDR1 SGHRS, CDR2 YFSETQ. The V gene end was trimmed by 0 bases and the J gene end by 3 bases; junction bases not matched to a gene: 5. The CDR3 spans 15 residues. The CDR3 protein is CASSLVEGADYGYTF. The CDR3 DNA follows: TGCGCCAGCAGCTTGGTAGAGGGGGCGGACTATGGCTACACCTTC.

A single count supports this clone. This chain connects TRBV6-1 to TRBJ1-2; 11 bases are shared with TRBD1. With 6 bases clipped from V and 8 bases from J, the junction kept 8 bases outside the gene matches. The length of the CDR3 is 14 residues. The germline V gene encodes CDR1 MNHNS and CDR2 SASEGT. The CDR3 nucleotides read TGTGCCAGCAGCTCCGGGGACAGGGGGAAAGGCTACACCTTC. Translation: CASSSGDRGKGYTF.

The V call is TRBV14, the J call TRBJ1-1; 11 bases line up with TRBD1. This CDR3 spans 19 amino acids. Losses at the gene ends were 5 bases for V and 0 bases for J; bases not matched to a gene: 14. CDR1 and CDR2 from the germline V gene are SGHDN and FVKESK. CDR3: CASSLLPPGQGGMNTEAFF. The CDR3 DNA follows: TGTGCCAGCAGCTTATTACCCCCGGGACAGGGGGGCATGAACACTGAAGCTTTCTTT. Together with reference TRBV14 and TRBJ1-1, the CDR3 gives the full variable domain: EAGVTQFPSHSVIEKGQTVTLRCDPISGHDNLYWYRRVMGKEIKFLLHFVKESKQDESGMPNNRFLAERTGGTYSTLKVQPAELEDSGVYFCASSLLPPGQGGMNTEAFFGQGTRLTVV.

This sequence joins TRBV6-6 and TRBJ1-6; D gene ambiguous. V lost 6 bases, J lost 6 bases, and 12 bases lay in between. This CDR3 is built from 14 residues. Germline CDR1 reads MNHNY; CDR2 reads SVGAGI (reference sequence). The chain's CDR3 is CASSPTALNSPLHF. As DNA, the CDR3 is TGTGCCAGCAGCCCCACAGCACTTAATTCACCCCTCCACTTT.

The chain couples TRBV7-2 to TRBJ2-3; the D gene is possibly TRBD2 (7 bases). The CDR3 is 17 residues long. Germline V lookup: CDR1 SGHTA, CDR2 FQGNSA. The germline V and J ends were trimmed by 5 bases and 6 bases, with 24 bases remaining between them. CDR3 residues: CASSPPPGRGGPDTQYF. CDR3 coding DNA: TGTGCCAGCAGCCCACCTCCGGGGAGGGGGGGTCCCGATACGCAGTATTTT. Using reference TRBV7-2 and TRBJ2-3 for the parts outside the CDR3, the full variable domain is GAGVSQSPSNKVTEKGKDVELRCDPISGHTALYWYRQSLGQGLEFLIYFQGNSAPDKSGLPSDRFSAERTGGSVSTLTIQRTQQEDSAVYLCASSPPPGRGGPDTQYFGPGTRLTVL.

The chain carries TRBV27 and TRBJ1-5; 10 bases are shared with TRBD1. This CDR3 is built from 18 residues. Looked up from germline, CDR1 is MNHEY and CDR2 is SMNVEV (reference sequence). J gave up 3 bases and V 2 bases, and 10 bases lay outside the gene matches. The CDR3 region is CASSLRPGRQGANQPQHF. CDR3 in DNA: TGTGCCAGCAGTTTAAGGCCGGGAAGACAGGGGGCCAATCAGCCCCAGCATTTT.

The J gene is TRBJ1-5, the V gene TRBV7-2; TRBD1 is a possible D gene (6 bases). Trimming cost V 2 bases and J 0 bases, with 8 bases left between them. This CDR3 has 15 residues. CDR1 is SGHTA, CDR2 FQGNSA, per germline. The CDR3 nucleotides are TGTGCCAGCAGCTTACCAGGGGATAGCAATCAGCCCCAGCATTTT. Protein product: CASSLPGDSNQPQHF.

The rearrangement joins TRBV18 to TRBJ2-5, with 7 bases identical to TRBD2. Trimming cost V 3 bases and J 1 base; bases outside gene matches: 11. The germline gives CDR1 KGHSH, CDR2 LQKENI. The CDR3 has 17 amino acids. The CDR3 loop reads CASSPLMSSGAQETQYF. CDR3 nucleotide sequence: TGTGCCAGCTCACCTTTGATGTCCAGCGGGGCCCAAGAGACCCAGTACTTC.

This clone appeared a single time. The rearrangement links TRBV29-1 to TRBJ2-7; TRBD1 is a possible D gene (6 bases). V gave up 4 bases and J gave up 0 bases, with 7 bases separating them. Germline loops: CDR1 SQVTM, CDR2 ANQGSEA. This CDR3 is built from 12 residues. The CDR3 bases are TGCAGCGTTGCCAGGGGCTCCTACGAGCAGTACTTC. Protein: CSVARGSYEQYF.

The rearrangement joins TRBV7-9 to TRBJ2-2, with a weak D call TRBD2 (6 bases). This CDR3 is built from 16 residues. Per the germline V gene, CDR1 is SEHNR and CDR2 is FQNEAQ (reference sequence). Trimming took off 5 bases at V and 0 bases at J, with 13 bases between the two ends. CDR3 sequence: CASSHRGTPNTGELFF. The CDR3 DNA is TGTGCCAGCAGCCACCGAGGGACTCCGAACACCGGGGAGCTGTTTTTT.

The CDR3 region is CASRDRGGTDTQYF. The CDR3 DNA sequence: TGTGCCAGCAGGGACAGGGGCGGGACAGATACGCAGTATTTT. This chain connects TRBV2 to TRBJ2-3; 9 nucleotides match TRBD1. The junction had 4 bases not matched to a gene; V was cut back by 6 bases and J by 3 bases. Germline CDR1 and CDR2: SNHLY and FYNNEI. This CDR3 region has 14 residues.